This entry is about one TCR beta chain. No antigen is known for it. This sample is part of a study of lymphopenia after photon versus proton radiotherapy. The CDR3 spans 13 residues. Trimming shortened V by 6 bases and J by 3 bases, and 11 bases separated the two germline ends. CDR1 is LNHDA, CDR2 SQIVND, per germline (reference sequence). Profiling relied on immunoSEQ multiplex PCR, and the TCRdb table lists in-frame clones only, not all of them. The table includes 45,000 to 65,000 clones, under 95% detected once. Study findings and constraints: Proton therapy kept repertoires fairly stable, unlike photons, which gained effector/memory cells. Post-nadir TCR diversity decline inversely tracked overall survival among those who died. Oligoclonal CD8+ Temra expansion after nadir drove photon patients' diversity drop. Better survival with proton therapy was suggested as possible, not demonstrated.

The source material was peripheral blood, sampled from a patient treated with photon-based radiotherapy. The V call is TRBV19, the J call TRBJ1-2; D gene uncertain. This TCR derives from a woman aged 40 to 55 with cholangiocarcinoma. This CDR3 reads CASREGRDYGYTF. In DNA, the CDR3 is TGTGCCAGTAGGGAAGGACGGGACTATGGCTACACCTTC.